This T cell receptor beta chain emerged from a study of chemoradiotherapy in HPV16-positive cancers. As for the study in general: Functional T-cell assays on a couple of HPV16-positive patients' cells defined candidate HPV-specific clones and common TCR motifs.

Details on this clone: Antigen specificity is unknown.

The CDR3 has 15 amino acids. Trimming removed 4 bases from V and 5 bases from J, with 16 bases in between. The V gene's germline CDR1 is LNHDA and CDR2 SQIVND (reference sequence). General observations from the study: HPV-responsive T-cell expansion during chemoradiotherapy was linked to improved recurrence-free survival in HPV16-positive patients. HPV-specific T cells were functionally defined from only a couple of HPV16-positive patients.

Assay used: immunoSEQ multiplex PCR; TCRdb lists only in-frame clones, some missing. The sample records some 9,600 clones, 86% being singletons. This sequence joins TRBV19 and TRBJ2-3; D may match TRBD1 or TRBD2 (6 bases each). The sequence was collected from a human donor with HPV-associated anogenital cancer. Sample: blood, taken from a patient who underwent chemoradiotherapy. The CDR3 DNA sequence: TGTGCCAGTAGTACGGGGGCTTACGCCGTAGATACGCAGTATTTT. Translated: CASSTGAYAVDTQYF. The complete variable domain, with remaining parts taken from reference TRBV19 and TRBJ2-3, reads DGGITQSPKYLFRKEGQNVTLSCEQNLNHDAMYWYRQDPGQGLRLIYYSQIVNDFQKGDIAEGYSVSREKKESFPLTVTSAQKNPTAFYLCASSTGAYAVDTQYFGPGTRLTVL.